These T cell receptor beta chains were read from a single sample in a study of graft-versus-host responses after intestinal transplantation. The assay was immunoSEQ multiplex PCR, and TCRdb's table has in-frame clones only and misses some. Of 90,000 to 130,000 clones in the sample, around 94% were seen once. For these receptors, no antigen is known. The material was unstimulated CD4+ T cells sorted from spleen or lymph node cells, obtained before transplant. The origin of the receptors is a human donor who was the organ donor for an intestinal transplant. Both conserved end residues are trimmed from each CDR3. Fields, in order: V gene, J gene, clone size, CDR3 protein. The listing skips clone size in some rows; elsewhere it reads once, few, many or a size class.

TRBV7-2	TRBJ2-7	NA	ASSLGTSNYEQY
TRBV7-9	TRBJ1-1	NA	ASSSSRFMNTEAF
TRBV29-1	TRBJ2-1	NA	SARTSGSYNEQF
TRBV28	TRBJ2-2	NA	ASRAVAGSTGELF
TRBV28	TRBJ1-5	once	ASSEWLLQPQH
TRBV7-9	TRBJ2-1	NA	ASRQPTSGSGDEQF
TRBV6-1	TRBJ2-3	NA	ASSDRGVTDTQY
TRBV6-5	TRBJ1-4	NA	ASRPGTGVGKLF
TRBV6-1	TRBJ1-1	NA	ASRAGVRPEAF
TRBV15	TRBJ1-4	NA	ATSRDDPSNEKLF
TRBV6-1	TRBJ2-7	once	ASSPTGTVYDEQY
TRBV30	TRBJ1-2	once	AWNVQGYGYT
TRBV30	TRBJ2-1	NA	AWSRGTSGSSYNEQF
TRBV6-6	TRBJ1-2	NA	ASSYEVDYGYT
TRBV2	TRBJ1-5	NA	ASSESVHQPQH
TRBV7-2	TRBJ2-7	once	ASSLTDRATYEQY
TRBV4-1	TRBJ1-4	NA	ASSQGGLINEKLF
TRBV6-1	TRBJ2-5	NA	ASSALGGRETQY
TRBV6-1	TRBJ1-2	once	ASSSSSRQLSGYT
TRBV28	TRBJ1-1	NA	ASHPRNTEAF
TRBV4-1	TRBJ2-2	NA	ASSRPIGGRVPGELF
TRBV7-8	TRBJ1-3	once	ASANKPGQSSGNTIY
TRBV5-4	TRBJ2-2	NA	ASSPGTETGELF
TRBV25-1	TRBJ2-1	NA	ASSPPRGSWNEQF
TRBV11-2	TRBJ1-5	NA	ASSLDTVQPQH
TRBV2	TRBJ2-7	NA	ASIQGSGTSGSGEQY
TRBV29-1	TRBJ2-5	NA	SPRGGETQY
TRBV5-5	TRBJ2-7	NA	ASSLAWGLLEQY
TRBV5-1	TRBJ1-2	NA	ASSFQGQGYT
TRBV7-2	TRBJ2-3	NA	ASTKPGTDTQY
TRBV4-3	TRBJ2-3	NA	ASSQDLVSTDTQY
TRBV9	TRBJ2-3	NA	ASSKNERPGGPGTDTQY
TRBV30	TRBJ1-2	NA	AWSGGFGGGGYT
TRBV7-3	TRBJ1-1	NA	ASSSEGGNTEAF
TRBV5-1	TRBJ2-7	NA	ASSSTGYGYEQY
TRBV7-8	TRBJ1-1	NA	ASSAPRENTEAF
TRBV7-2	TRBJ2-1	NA	ASSPLRLSYNEQF
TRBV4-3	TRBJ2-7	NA	ASSHGTGRTPSSYEQY
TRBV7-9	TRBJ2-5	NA	ASSRERQGLETQY
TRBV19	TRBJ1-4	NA	ASSISPNSGDWATNEKLF
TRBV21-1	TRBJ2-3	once	ASSKARRASTDTQY
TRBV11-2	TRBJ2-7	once	ASSLRTSGMLGFYEQY
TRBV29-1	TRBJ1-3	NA	SVLIAGNTIY
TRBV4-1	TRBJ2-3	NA	ASSQIAGVEDTQY
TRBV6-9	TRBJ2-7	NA	ASSRDTTYEQY
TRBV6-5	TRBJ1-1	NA	ASSVRGHPNTEAF
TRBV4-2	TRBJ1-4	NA	ASSPSGQGTGKLF
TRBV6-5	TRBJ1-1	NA	ASLEGPGTEAF
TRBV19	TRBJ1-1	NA	ASSPQGVGTEAF
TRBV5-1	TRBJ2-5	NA	ASSLEPSGQETQY
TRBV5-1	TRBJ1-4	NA	ASSLTGTNEKLF